The 21 T cell receptor beta chains below were found in one sample sequenced in a study of vaccination effects on CD4 cells after COVID-19. The assay was immunoSEQ multiplex PCR, and TCRdb's table has in-frame clones only and misses some. The table records 55,000 to 80,000 clones, about 80% of them present only once. Antigens for these TCRs are unknown. Antigen-specific CD4+ T cells were expanded with viral peptide pools in the ViraFEST assay before sequencing. CD4+ T cell isolation took place after 10 days of culture. Neither prior SARS-CoV-2 infection nor positive nucleocapsid antibodies were present in the vaccine recipients. The sample consisted of CD4+ T cells from PBMCs cultured with SARS-CoV-2 spike peptides, taken before COVID-19 vaccination. These receptors were collected from a human donor who received a COVID-19 vaccine.

This clone has more than one count but fewer than ten. This rearrangement joins TRBV4-1 to TRBJ2-3, with 9 positions matching TRBD2. The J segment lost 0 bases and the V segment lost 1 base, leaving 2 bases of the junction unmatched. Germline V gene lookup returns CDR1 MGHRA and CDR2 YSYEKL. The CDR3 has 16 residues. CDR3 DNA sequence: TGCGCCAGCAGCCAAGCCAGCGGGGGGAGCACAGATACGCAGTATTTT. This gives the protein CASSQASGGSTDTQYF.

The gene calls are TRBV24-1 and TRBJ2-5; 10 bases align to TRBD1. This CDR3 is 17 amino acids long. Germline V gene sequence: CDR1 KGHDR, CDR2 SFDVKD. Germline trimming cut 2 bases from V and 5 bases from J; bases unmatched to any gene: 10. The CDR3 DNA reads TGTGCCACCAGTGATTCGAGACAGGGGGCGCCCCCGGAGACCCAGTACTTC. Protein: CATSDSRQGAPPETQYF.

The chain links TRBV4-1 to TRBJ1-4; TRBD1 aligns across 10 bases. Germline assignment: CDR1 MGHRA and CDR2 YSYEKL. The CDR3 has 14 residues. Trimming cost V 4 bases and J 8 bases; bases outside gene matches: 4. The CDR3 spells CASSLDRGREKLFF. The DNA of the CDR3 is TGCGCCAGCAGCCTGGACAGGGGGAGGGAAAAACTGTTTTTT.

V gene TRBV11-1 combines with J gene TRBJ2-5; TRBD2 agrees at 10 bases. J gave up 1 base and V 5 bases, and 4 bases lay outside the gene matches. The CDR3 is made up of 15 amino acids. CDR1 and CDR2 (germline): SGHAT, FQDESV (reference sequence). In DNA form, the CDR3 reads TGTGCCAGCAGCACAATAGCGGGGGGCCAAGAGACCCAGTACTTC. This encodes CASSTIAGGQETQYF. The full variable domain, with the rest looked up from reference TRBV11-1 and TRBJ2-5, is EAEVAQSPRYKITEKSQAVAFWCDPISGHATLYWYRQILGQGPELLVQFQDESVVDDSQLPKDRFSAERLKGVDSTLKIQPAELGDSAMYLCASSTIAGGQETQYFGPGTRLLVL.

This clone was seen once. V is TRBV7-7 and J is TRBJ2-2; D is unresolved. V lost 5 bases, J lost 2 bases, and 12 bases lay in between. Germline V gives CDR1 SSHAT, CDR2 FNYEAQ (reference sequence). The CDR3 covers 15 residues. CDR3 in amino acids: CASSPTRTNTGELFF. The CDR3 coding sequence is TGTGCCAGCAGCCCGACCCGAACTAACACCGGGGAGCTGTTTTTT.

The chain employs TRBV28 and TRBJ1-1; possibly TRBD1 for D (6 bases). V lost 2 bases and J lost 0, with 7 bases in between. This CDR3 is 14 amino acids long. Per the germline V gene, CDR1 is MDHEN and CDR2 is SYDVKM. The CDR3 here is CASSLGTLNTEAFF. The CDR3 DNA is TGTGCCAGCAGTTTAGGGACATTGAACACTGAAGCTTTCTTT.

The CDR3 sequence is CASSIYGGPYGYTF. The CDR3 DNA is TGTGCCAGTAGTATATATGGGGGACCCTATGGCTACACCTTC. This chain uses TRBV19 with TRBJ1-2, with D tentatively TRBD1 (5 bases). V gave up 2 bases and J gave up 4 bases, with 11 bases separating them. Germline CDR1 reads LNHDA; CDR2 reads SQIVND (reference sequence). The CDR3 extends over 14 amino acids.

The chain couples TRBV24-1 to TRBJ2-1; D could derive from TRBD1 or TRBD2 (5 bases each). From germline, CDR1 is KGHDR and CDR2 SFDVKD. V lost 8 bases and J lost 0, with 16 bases in between. CDR3 size: 16 residues. The CDR3 loop reads CATTIRDASSYNEQFF. DNA for the CDR3: TGTGCCACCACCATAAGGGACGCCAGCTCCTACAATGAGCAGTTCTTC.

The rearrangement links TRBV6-5 to TRBJ1-2, with a possible D match to TRBD1 (5 bases). Trimming left V 0 bases short and J 7 bases short, with 12 bases between. Germline V CDR1 and CDR2: MNHEY, SVGAGI. The CDR3 runs to 14 residues. Written as DNA, the CDR3 is TGTGCCAGCAGTTACTCGATCCAGGGCTCTGGCTACACCTTC. Amino acid sequence: CASSYSIQGSGYTF.

The rearrangement joins TRBV24-1 to TRBJ2-3; D is uncertain. Germline loops: CDR1 KGHDR, CDR2 SFDVKD. The germline V and J ends were trimmed by 3 bases and 2 bases, with 11 bases remaining between them. There are 15 residues in the CDR3. The CDR3 here is CATSDRQEVTDTQYF. The CDR3 DNA follows: TGTGCCACCAGTGATCGGCAGGAAGTCACAGATACGCAGTATTTT.

This clone was counted between two and nine times. The chain is built from TRBV6-5 and TRBJ1-1; a weak D match, TRBD1 (5 bases). Trimming left V 2 bases short and J 2 bases short, with 9 bases between. Germline V lookup: CDR1 MNHEY, CDR2 SVGAGI. The CDR3 extends over 14 amino acids. The CDR3 is CASSYMGPNTEAFF. The CDR3 DNA is TGTGCCAGCAGTTACATGGGACCCAACACTGAAGCTTTCTTT.

This chain links TRBV14 with TRBJ2-1, with D possibly TRBD1 on 6 matching bases. This CDR3 spans 13 amino acids. CDR1 SGHDN and CDR2 FVKESK come from the germline V gene. V lost 2 bases to trimming and J lost 9 bases, with 11 bases between them. The DNA of the CDR3 is TGTGCCAGCAGCCAAAGAGGGGGTTTTGAGCAGTTCTTC. Amino acid sequence: CASSQRGGFEQFF.

This clone has only a few counts. The J gene is TRBJ1-2, the V gene TRBV12-3 or TRBV12-4; D uncertain. V was trimmed by 1 base and J by 8 bases, leaving 8 bases between them. The CDR3 length is 12 residues. The CDR3 protein is CASSLGGRGYTF. CDR3 nucleotide sequence: TGTGCCAGCAGTTTAGGTGGACGGGGCTACACCTTC.

The rearrangement links TRBV19 to TRBJ2-7; D unclear. The V end lost 4 bases, the J end lost 4 bases, and 11 bases lay between the germline ends. CDR3 length equals 13 residues. Germline CDR1 reads LNHDA; CDR2 reads SQIVND (reference sequence). The CDR3 region is CASSTPDGYEQYV. As DNA, the CDR3 is TGTGCCAGTAGTACCCCCGACGGTTACGAGCAGTACGTC.

The chain links TRBV28 to TRBJ2-3; 10 nucleotides agree with TRBD1. Germline loops: CDR1 MDHEN, CDR2 SYDVKM. Unmatched junction bases numbered 9, after V lost 6 bases and J lost 3 bases. The length of the CDR3 is 16 residues. The CDR3 bases are TGTGCCAGCAGAGGAGGACAGGGGGGGGGTACAGATACGCAGTATTTT. It yields the protein CASRGGQGGGTDTQYF.

The V and J genes are TRBV5-1 and TRBJ2-3; 7 positions match TRBD1. Germline CDR1 is SGHRS and CDR2 is YFSETQ. The CDR3 consists of 15 residues. Trimming at V came to 3 bases and at J to 1 base, leaving 5 bases not matched to a gene. The CDR3 sequence: CASSSGTAGTDTQYF. CDR3 sequence (DNA): TGCGCCAGCAGCTCCGGGACAGCCGGCACAGATACGCAGTATTTT.

The gene calls are TRBV2 and TRBJ1-1, with D possibly TRBD1 on 6 matching bases. Trimming shortened V by 4 bases and J by 2 bases, and 14 bases separated the two germline ends. The CDR3 runs to 15 residues. The V gene's germline CDR1 is SNHLY and CDR2 FYNNEI. This chain's CDR3 is CASSVEGGSNTEAFF. CDR3 coding DNA: TGTGCCAGCAGTGTCGAGGGGGGGAGTAACACTGAAGCTTTCTTT. Based on the CDR3 plus reference TRBV2 and TRBJ1-1, the full variable domain is EPEVTQTPSHQVTQMGQEVILRCVPISNHLYFYWYRQILGQKVEFLVSFYNNEISEKSEIFDDQFSVERPDGSNFTLKIRSTKLEDSAMYFCASSVEGGSNTEAFFGQGTRLTVV.

The chain carries TRBV9 and TRBJ1-2; perhaps TRBD1 as D (6 bases). Germline CDR1 and CDR2: SGDLS and YYNGEE. The CDR3 length is 15 residues. The V end lost 0 bases, the J end lost 2 bases, and 11 bases lay between the germline ends. The CDR3 loop reads CASSVDGQKNYGYTF. The CDR3 DNA is TGTGCCAGCAGCGTAGATGGACAGAAGAACTATGGCTACACCTTC.

The V call is TRBV5-6, the J call TRBJ2-5; 8 bases are shared with TRBD1. The V gene's germline CDR1 is SGHDT and CDR2 YYEEEE. The CDR3 loop spans 14 amino acids. With 5 bases clipped from V and 4 bases from J, the junction kept 7 bases outside the gene matches. CDR3 amino acids: CASRGFDRGETQYF. The CDR3 nucleotides are TGTGCCAGCAGGGGATTCGACAGGGGAGAGACCCAGTACTTC.

For the CDR3, the DNA is TGTGCCAGCCCGATGGCGGGGAAAGGTATCGATCAGCCCCAGCATTTT. It specifies CASPMAGKGIDQPQHF. J is TRBJ1-5 and V is TRBV2, with D uncertain. The CDR3 runs 16 residues. Germline V gives CDR1 SNHLY, CDR2 FYNNEI. V dropped 8 bases and J dropped 5 bases, with 22 bases sitting between them.

The rearrangement uses TRBV5-6 and TRBJ2-7; D remains unclear. V lost 0 bases and J lost 3, with 7 bases in between. The length of the CDR3 is 13 residues. The germline gives CDR1 SGHDT, CDR2 YYEEEE. The CDR3 DNA sequence: TGTGCCAGCAGCTTGGCGTCACTCTACGAGCAGTACGTC. This gives the protein CASSLASLYEQYV.